These 31 T cell receptor beta chains were all obtained from the same sample, sequenced in a study of vaccination effects on CD4 cells after COVID-19. Libraries were prepared by immunoSEQ multiplex PCR; TCRdb keeps only in-frame clonotypes and omits some of them. The sample carries some 66,000 clones, roughly 80% recorded once. No antigen has been assigned to these receptors. CD4+ T cell isolation took place after less than 13 days of culture. All participants had two doses of either the BNT162b2 or mRNA-1273 vaccine. The sample was CD4+ T cells from PBMCs cultured without peptide, taken after COVID-19 vaccination. The source of these receptors is a human donor who received a COVID-19 vaccine.

This CDR3 reads CASTDGQSNQPQHF. The DNA for the CDR3 is TGTGCCAGCACCGACGGACAGAGCAATCAGCCCCAGCATTTT. The chain is built from TRBV6-5 and TRBJ1-5; possibly TRBD1 for D (6 bases). The germline CDR1 and CDR2 sequences are MNHEY and SVGAGI. V was trimmed by 7 bases and J by 1 base, leaving 11 bases between them. This CDR3 has 14 amino acids.

This chain connects TRBV5-4 to TRBJ2-5, with 9 bases lining up with TRBD2. Germline lookup yields CDR1 SGHNT and CDR2 YYREEE (reference sequence). This CDR3 contains 16 residues. J lost 5 bases, V lost 4 bases, and 12 bases had no gene match. Written as DNA, the CDR3 is TGTGCCAGCAGCGGTAGCGGGGGCCGGGGGTGGGAGACCCAGTACTTC. Protein product: CASSGSGGRGWETQYF. Full variable domain (outside the CDR3, taken from reference TRBV5-4 and TRBJ2-5): ETGVTQSPTHLIKTRGQQVTLRCSSQSGHNTVSWYQQALGQGPQFIFQYYREEENGRGNFPPRFSGLQFPNYSSELNVNALELDDSALYLCASSGSGGRGWETQYFGPGTRLLVL.

The V call is TRBV7-2, the J call TRBJ2-1, with D uncertain. CDR1 is SGHTA and CDR2 is FQGNSA in the germline V gene. This CDR3 contains 15 residues. Trimming cost V 3 bases and J 0 bases, with 9 bases left between them. CDR3 DNA sequence: TGTGCCAGCAGCTTCCAGGCTAGCTCCTACAATGAGCAGTTCTTC. It encodes CASSFQASSYNEQFF.

The CDR3 DNA follows: TGTGCCAGCAGCTCCCAACCCGCAACTAATGAAAAACTGTTTTTT. Residues: CASSSQPATNEKLFF. This sequence joins TRBV7-9 and TRBJ1-4, with D uncertain. Trimming removed 4 bases from V and 0 bases from J, with 9 bases in between. Germline CDR1 is SEHNR and CDR2 is FQNEAQ (reference sequence). This CDR3 is built from 15 residues.

This clone was counted a few times. The chain has TRBV7-9 and TRBJ2-5; no firm D call. The CDR3 has 13 residues. Between the trimmed V and J ends, which lost 5 bases and 4 bases, there was a span of 11 bases. The germline gives CDR1 SEHNR, CDR2 FQNEAQ (reference sequence). This CDR3 reads CASSPRRRETQYF. The DNA for the CDR3 is TGTGCCAGCAGCCCCAGACGGCGAGAGACCCAGTACTTC.

The gene calls are TRBV28 and TRBJ2-4; TRBD1 matches at 9 bases. Germline lookup yields CDR1 MDHEN and CDR2 SYDVKM. Unmatched junction bases numbered 4, after V lost 3 bases and J lost 4 bases. The CDR3 sequence is 15 residues long. The CDR3 coding sequence is TGTGCCAGCAGTTTGTCTGGGACAGGGAAAAACATTCAGTACTTC. Translation: CASSLSGTGKNIQYF.

This clone was picked up a small number of times. The chain links TRBV19 to TRBJ2-5; 11 bases are a match to TRBD1. This CDR3 has 15 residues. J lost 6 bases, V lost 5 bases, and 8 bases had no gene match. Per germline, CDR1 LNHDA and CDR2 SQIVND (reference sequence). The CDR3 sequence is CASSGSDRGLKTQYF. The CDR3 region has the DNA TGTGCCAGTAGTGGCTCGGACAGGGGGCTGAAGACCCAGTACTTC. Complete variable domain (other parts from reference TRBV19 and TRBJ2-5): DGGITQSPKYLFRKEGQNVTLSCEQNLNHDAMYWYRQDPGQGLRLIYYSQIVNDFQKGDIAEGYSVSREKKESFPLTVTSAQKNPTAFYLCASSGSDRGLKTQYFGPGTRLLVL.

The chain couples TRBV5-5 to TRBJ2-5; tentative D call: TRBD1 (5 bases). Germline CDR1 reads SGHKS; CDR2 reads YYEKEE (reference sequence). The CDR3 totals 15 residues. V was shortened by 4 bases and J by 5 bases, with 18 bases between the two germline ends. Written as DNA, the CDR3 is TGTGCCAGCAGCCCCAGGGATGCAGCCAGGGAGACCCAGTACTTC. Amino acids: CASSPRDAARETQYF.

The J gene is TRBJ1-4, the V gene TRBV7-2, with TRBD1 matching over 10 bases. The CDR3 is 15 residues long. Germline V lookup: CDR1 SGHTA, CDR2 FQGNSA. After removal of 2 bases from V and 7 bases from J, the junction contained 4 bases not matched to a gene. In nucleotides, the CDR3 is TGTGCCAGCAGCTTACGCGGGACAGGGGTTGAAAAACTGTTTTTT. It yields the protein CASSLRGTGVEKLFF.

V and J are TRBV5-6 and TRBJ2-5, with a weak D call TRBD2 (5 bases). CDR1 is SGHDT, CDR2 YYEEEE, per germline. Trimming pared 5 bases from V and 5 bases from J, leaving 13 bases between. The CDR3 is made up of 13 amino acids. The CDR3 reads CASRALERETQYF. The CDR3 DNA reads TGTGCCAGCAGGGCTCTAGAGCGGGAGACCCAGTACTTC.

The chain carries TRBV6-5 and TRBJ2-7, with 12 nucleotides matching TRBD2. The CDR3 consists of 15 residues. Trimming at V came to 6 bases and at J to 6 bases, leaving 9 bases not matched to a gene. Germline lookup yields CDR1 MNHEY and CDR2 SVGAGI. Here the CDR3 DNA reads TGTGCCAGCAGGCCTCTAGCGGGGGGGCTGGTCGAGCAGTACGTC. Amino acid sequence: CASRPLAGGLVEQYV.

V and J are TRBV29-1 and TRBJ2-1; D is uncertain. Germline assignment: CDR1 SQVTM and CDR2 ANQGSEA. The V end was cut by 1 base, the J end by 7 bases, with 11 bases between. The CDR3 is 13 amino acids. The CDR3 region has the DNA TGCAGCGTTGAAGCCCGCGCTCGGAATGAGCAGTTCTTC. This encodes CSVEARARNEQFF.

This clone appeared once. V and J are TRBV5-1 and TRBJ2-5; tentative D call: TRBD2 (7 bases). Trimming pared 0 bases from V and 4 bases from J, leaving 16 bases between. The CDR3 covers 16 residues. CDR1 is SGHRS and CDR2 is YFSETQ in the germline V gene. The CDR3 nucleotides read TGCGCCAGCAGCTTGGCCTGGGGGGGGGCTTCAGAGACCCAGTACTTC. Translation: CASSLAWGGASETQYF.

This chain joins TRBV5-1 and TRBJ2-3; 8 bases are a match to TRBD1. The CDR3 sequence is 14 residues long. With V trimmed by 7 bases and J by 2 bases, 6 bases remained unmatched. The V gene's germline CDR1 is SGHRS and CDR2 YFSETQ. Here the CDR3 DNA reads TGCGCCAGCCAGGACAGGGATCACACAGATACGCAGTATTTT. Translation gives CASQDRDHTDTQYF.

V is TRBV2 and J is TRBJ2-3, with D perhaps matching TRBD1 (5 bases). V lost 2 bases, J lost 4 bases, and 13 bases lay in between. CDR1 SNHLY and CDR2 FYNNEI come from the germline V gene. The length of the CDR3 is 15 residues. CDR3 DNA: TGTGCCAGCAGTGAAAGGGGAACCCCCCCAGATACGCAGTATTTT. Translated, it gives CASSERGTPPDTQYF.

The gene calls are TRBV2 and TRBJ2-5; 7 positions match TRBD2. The CDR3 contains 14 residues. Germline trimming cut 2 bases from V and 4 bases from J; bases unmatched to any gene: 4. The germline gives CDR1 SNHLY, CDR2 FYNNEI. The chain's CDR3 is CASSENWGGETQYF. CDR3 coding DNA: TGTGCCAGCAGTGAAAACTGGGGGGGAGAGACCCAGTACTTC.

As regards this clone: Other DNA sequences in the same sample also yield this CDR3. This chain joins TRBV18 and TRBJ1-5, with 8 bases matching TRBD1. V gave up 3 bases and J gave up 2 bases; unmatched junction bases: 3. From germline, CDR1 is KGHSH and CDR2 LQKENI. The CDR3 extends over 15 amino acids. CDR3 region: CASSPSGGGNQPQHF. As DNA, the CDR3 is TGTGCCAGCTCACCGTCAGGGGGCGGCAATCAGCCCCAGCATTTT.

This chain links TRBV6-6 with TRBJ1-6; D unclear. The V gene lost 5 bases and the J gene lost 0 bases, with 14 bases spanning the gap. The CDR3 runs 17 residues. Germline V gene sequence: CDR1 MNHNY, CDR2 SVGAGI (reference sequence). The CDR3 spells CASSLRATSSYNSPLHF. As DNA, the CDR3 is TGTGCCAGCAGTCTCCGGGCGACGAGCTCCTATAATTCACCCCTCCACTTT.

The chain recombines TRBV7-2 with TRBJ1-5; no reliable D call. The length of the CDR3 is 15 residues. CDR1 SGHTA and CDR2 FQGNSA come from the germline V gene. V dropped 1 base and J dropped 4 bases, with 11 bases sitting between them. CDR3 nucleotides: TGTGCCAGCAGCTTAGGATCGCAGGTTAATCAGCCCCAGCATTTT. Translated, it gives CASSLGSQVNQPQHF.

The CDR3 spells CASSLGDPNTGELFF. In nucleotides, the CDR3 is TGTGCCAGCAGCCTCGGGGACCCGAACACCGGGGAGCTGTTTTTT. The rearrangement uses TRBV7-2 and TRBJ2-2; D might be TRBD1 or TRBD2, each matching 5 bases. Germline values: CDR1 SGHTA, CDR2 FQGNSA. CDR3 size: 15 residues. Deletions cut 5 bases from V and 0 bases from J, with 10 bases between.

This clone was picked up one time. The rearrangement links TRBV28 to TRBJ1-4, with no clear D. Trimming cost V 3 bases and J 4 bases, with 0 bases left between them. This CDR3 is built from 11 residues. Germline V gene data show CDR1 as MDHEN and CDR2 as SYDVKM. The CDR3 DNA reads as TGTGCCAGCAGTTTTAATGAAAAACTGTTTTTT. Encoded protein: CASSFNEKLFF. Based on the CDR3 plus reference TRBV28 and TRBJ1-4, the full variable domain is DVKVTQSSRYLVKRTGEKVFLECVQDMDHENMFWYRQDPGLGLRLIYFSYDVKMKEKGDIPEGYSVSREKKERFSLILESASTNQTSMYLCASSFNEKLFFGSGTQLSVL.

The V call is TRBV5-1, the J call TRBJ2-1; 8 bases fit TRBD1. The CDR3 spans 14 residues. CDR1 is SGHRS, CDR2 YFSETQ, per germline. V was clipped by 0 bases and J by 7 bases; unmatched bases: 3. The CDR3 loop reads CASSLERTGNEQFF. As DNA, the CDR3 is TGCGCCAGCAGCTTGGAGAGGACAGGGAATGAGCAGTTCTTC.

This clone was seen a few times. This chain connects TRBV5-1 to TRBJ1-1; possibly TRBD1 for D (6 bases). The germline CDR1 and CDR2 sequences are SGHRS and YFSETQ. The CDR3 has 13 amino acids. V was pared by 3 bases and J by 1 base, with 7 bases between. CDR3 DNA: TGCGCCAGCAGCTCGGGACAGAACACTGAAGCTTTCTTT. This codes for CASSSGQNTEAFF.

This clone was picked up one time. This rearrangement joins TRBV6-6 to TRBJ1-3, with 8 bases that match TRBD1. The CDR3 totals 14 residues. Germline V gene data show CDR1 as MNHNY and CDR2 as SVGAGI (reference sequence). V dropped 6 bases and J dropped 8; count of bases not matched to a gene: 9. The CDR3 DNA reads TGTGCCAGCAGAACAGGGGGAATCTCTGACACCATATATTTT. Translation: CASRTGGISDTIYF.

The CDR3 here is CASEPPDGIYGGRNTEAFF. CDR3 in DNA: TGTGCCAGCGAACCGCCGGACGGGATCTACGGCGGGAGAAACACTGAAGCTTTCTTT. V and J are TRBV28 and TRBJ1-1, with no clear D. Deletions cut 8 bases from V and 2 bases from J, with 30 bases between. Germline assignment: CDR1 MDHEN and CDR2 SYDVKM. The CDR3 totals 19 residues.

V and J are TRBV7-2 and TRBJ1-4; 7 bases match TRBD1. The CDR3 is 16 amino acids. Germline V gives CDR1 SGHTA, CDR2 FQGNSA. J lost 4 bases, V lost 2 bases, and 7 bases had no gene match. The CDR3: CASSLSRQGLNEKLFF. The CDR3, as DNA: TGTGCCAGCAGCTTATCCCGACAGGGCCTTAATGAAAAACTGTTTTTT.

The CDR3 sequence is CASSEERQGSGANVLTF. The DNA for the CDR3 is TGTGCCAGCAGTGAAGAAAGACAGGGTTCTGGGGCCAACGTCCTGACTTTC. The chain has TRBV6-1 and TRBJ2-6; 7 bases are a match to TRBD1. The CDR3 sequence is 17 residues long. Germline assignment: CDR1 MNHNS and CDR2 SASEGT. The trim removed 1 base at V and 1 base at J, leaving 4 bases unmatched.

This chain connects TRBV11-2 to TRBJ2-7; D not resolved. The CDR3 consists of 13 residues. CDR1 SGHAT and CDR2 FQNNGV come from the germline V gene. V gave up 2 bases and J gave up 3 bases, with 8 bases separating them. The CDR3 loop is CASSLKQNYEQYV. Here the CDR3 DNA reads TGTGCCAGCAGCTTAAAACAGAACTACGAGCAGTACGTC.

The chain links TRBV10-2 to TRBJ1-1; TRBD1 matches 7 bases. The length of the CDR3 is 14 residues. Germline V gene data show CDR1 as WSHSY and CDR2 as SAAADI. V shed 7 bases and J 1 base; nucleotides not matched to a gene: 6. Here the CDR3 reads CASTETGENTEAFF. The DNA of the CDR3 is TGCGCCAGCACCGAAACAGGGGAGAACACTGAAGCTTTCTTT.

This chain joins TRBV7-3 and TRBJ2-5; TRBD1 is a possible D gene (7 bases). The CDR3 extends over 13 amino acids. Germline V CDR1 and CDR2: SGHTA, FQGTGA. The V gene lost 4 bases and the J gene lost 12 bases, with 18 bases spanning the gap. As DNA, the CDR3 is TGTGCCAGCAGCTCCCGAGAGGGGGCGGGAAAGTACTTC. This codes for CASSSREGAGKYF. The full variable domain, in which reference TRBV7-3 and TRBJ2-5 provide the parts outside the CDR3, is GAGVSQTPSNKVTEKGKYVELRCDPISGHTALYWYRQSLGQGPEFLIYFQGTGAADDSGLPNDRFFAVRPEGSVSTLKIQRTERGDSAVYLCASSSREGAGKYFGPGTRLLVL.

This clone was detected once. This CDR3 reads CASSLYGGGTDTQYF. CDR3 DNA sequence: TGTGCCAGCAGCTTATACGGGGGGGGCACAGATACGCAGTATTTT. The rearrangement joins TRBV7-2 to TRBJ2-3; 8 bases fit TRBD2. The CDR3 is 15 amino acids. Germline trimming cut 2 bases from V and 1 base from J; bases unmatched to any gene: 2. Germline CDR1 reads SGHTA; CDR2 reads FQGNSA.